The 32 T cell receptor beta chains presented below share a single source sample, sequenced in a study of CD8+CD57+ T cells in acquired aplastic anemia. According to the study, genomic DNA was the template for TCR beta VDJ and CDR3 profiling. One entry per CDR3 protein results from TCRdb running MiXCR on the reads. The top ten hold about 48% of the sample, which has around 180,000 distinct CDR3 sequences, about 60% seen once. Input material: sorted CD4+, CD8+, or CD8+CD57+ T cells (not recorded which) from PBMCs. Source of these receptors: a human donor in good health.

The chain has TRBV7-2 and TRBJ2-7, with a possible D match to TRBD1 (5 bases). The ends were cut back, 4 bases at V and 2 bases at J, with 12 bases in the middle. CDR3 length: 14 amino acids. The germline CDR1 and CDR2 sequences are SGHTA and FQGNSA. The CDR3 here is CASSSQGKPYEQYF. Written as DNA, the CDR3 is TGTGCCAGCAGCTCGCAGGGAAAACCCTACGAGCAGTACTTC.

V usage is TRBV4-2 and J usage is TRBJ1-5; a possible D gene is TRBD1 (6 bases). V dropped 5 bases and J dropped 3 bases, with 11 bases sitting between them. The CDR3 is made up of 14 amino acids. The germline V gene encodes CDR1 LGHNA and CDR2 YNFKEQ. The CDR3 DNA is TGTGCCAGCAGCGGCACAGGGCCCAATCAGCCCCAGCATTTT. Residues: CASSGTGPNQPQHF.

The chain has TRBV19 and TRBJ2-5; 7 bases align to TRBD2. The CDR3 has 14 amino acids. Germline loops: CDR1 LNHDA, CDR2 SQIVND (reference sequence). After removal of 4 bases from V and 1 base from J, the junction contained 3 bases not matched to a gene. The DNA of the CDR3 is TGTGCCAGTAGTAGGAGCGGGACCCAAGAGACCCAGTACTTC. It encodes CASSRSGTQETQYF. The whole variable domain, filled in from reference TRBV19 and TRBJ2-5, reads DGGITQSPKYLFRKEGQNVTLSCEQNLNHDAMYWYRQDPGQGLRLIYYSQIVNDFQKGDIAEGYSVSREKKESFPLTVTSAQKNPTAFYLCASSRSGTQETQYFGPGTRLLVL.

This clonotype occurred many times. This sequence joins TRBV11-3 and TRBJ2-3; D gene uncertain. The germline V gene has CDR1 SGHNT and CDR2 YENEEA. The CDR3 is 14 amino acids. With 3 bases removed from V and 0 bases from J, the gap between germline ends came to 7 bases. Written as DNA, the CDR3 is TGTGCCAGCAGCTTCTTAGGGAGCACAGATACGCAGTATTTT. Amino acids: CASSFLGSTDTQYF.

The chain joins TRBV20-1 to TRBJ2-5, with TRBD2 as a possible D gene (6 bases). The closer fit of TRBJ2-7 to the DNA end suggests the J call may be wrong. In germline, CDR1 is DFQATT, CDR2 SNEGSKA (reference sequence). The CDR3 spans 13 residues. The CDR3 loop reads CSARGTSYYEQYF. The CDR3 DNA is TGCAGTGCTAGGGGGACTTCGTACTACGAGCAGTACTTC.

The chain carries TRBV24-1 and TRBJ2-2; maybe TRBD1 (5 bases). Trimming removed 7 bases from V and 4 bases from J, with 9 bases in between. The CDR3 contains 13 residues. Germline assignment: CDR1 KGHDR and CDR2 SFDVKD. The CDR3 loop is CATSLGVTGELFF. CDR3 nucleotides: TGTGCCACCAGCTTAGGGGTCACCGGGGAGCTGTTTTTT.

This clonotype was observed a handful of times. An end of the junction does not agree with germline; a read error may underlie this. The chain combines TRBV6-1 with TRBJ2-7; D gene unclear. Per the germline V gene, CDR1 is MNHNS and CDR2 is SASEGT. This CDR3 contains 12 residues. CDR3 in amino acids: CASSERGYEQYF. CDR3 bases: TGCGCCAGCAGTGAACGTGGATACGAGCAGTACTTC.

The genes are TRBV6-7 and TRBJ2-5, with TRBD1 as a possible D gene (6 bases). TRBV6-7 is an open reading frame, and its role is uncertain. CDR3 length equals 20 residues. Trimming cost V 2 bases and J 1 base, with 26 bases left between them. The CDR3 DNA reads TGTGCCAGCAGTTACCGCCGGACGGCGAACACCGGGGACACCCAAGAGACCCAGTACTTC. Translating gives CASSYRRTANTGDTQETQYF.

This chain uses TRBV20-1 with TRBJ2-1; D gene unclear. Germline V gene lookup returns CDR1 DFQATT and CDR2 SNEGSKA (reference sequence). V shed 6 bases and J shed 7 bases, with 10 bases lying between them. The CDR3 length is 11 residues. CDR3 bases: TGCAGTGCGGAGCGTGGTAATGAGCAGTTCTTC. Translation: CSAERGNEQFF.

The rearrangement joins TRBV24-1 to TRBJ1-1; D ambiguous. V lost 11 bases and J 8 bases, leaving 17 bases between the germline ends. There are 12 residues in the CDR3. Germline V gene data show CDR1 as KGHDR and CDR2 as SFDVKD. The chain's CDR3 is CASRTAGREAFF. CDR3 in DNA: TGTGCCAGCAGAACAGCCGGAAGAGAAGCTTTCTTT.

The chain joins TRBV5-1 to TRBJ2-7, with 9 bases aligning to TRBD1. Germline CDR1 SGHRS, CDR2 YFSETQ. This CDR3 is 16 amino acids long. V trimming: 2 bases; J trimming: 6 bases; junction bases outside the gene matches: 12. The CDR3 spells CASSFGGRTGDCEQYF. The CDR3 DNA follows: TGCGCCAGCAGCTTTGGAGGCCGGACAGGGGATTGCGAGCAGTACTTC.

This clonotype was seen a handful of times. The V call is TRBV20-1, the J call TRBJ2-7; 8 bases match TRBD2. Germline V lookup: CDR1 DFQATT, CDR2 SNEGSKA (reference sequence). The CDR3 runs 13 residues. V lost 6 bases to trimming and J lost 3 bases; unmatched junction nucleotides: 7. CDR3 nucleotide sequence: TGCAGTGCAAACCCGGGACTAGGCTACGAGCAGTACTTC. As protein: CSANPGLGYEQYF.

V usage is TRBV7-9 and J usage is TRBJ2-3, with 11 positions matching TRBD2. Trimming took 5 bases from V and 4 from J; bases not matched to a gene: 11. This CDR3 comprises 17 residues. Germline CDR1 is SEHNR and CDR2 is FQNEAQ (reference sequence). The CDR3 loop reads CASSPGPGLAAPDTQYF. The CDR3 nucleotides read TGTGCCAGCAGCCCGGGCCCGGGACTAGCGGCTCCAGATACGCAGTATTTT.

This clonotype was recorded many times. CDR3 nucleotides: TGTGCCAGCAGCCAAGAGTCGTCCTGGTCCACCTACGAGCAGTACTTC. Amino acids: CASSQESSWSTYEQYF. The chain joins TRBV4-2 to TRBJ2-7; D not resolved. This CDR3 has 16 residues. Trimming cost V 0 bases and J 2 bases, with 14 bases left between them. The germline gives CDR1 LGHNA, CDR2 YNFKEQ.

This chain links TRBV12-3 or TRBV12-4 with TRBJ2-1; maybe TRBD1 (6 bases). The V gene lost 5 bases and the J gene lost 4 bases, with 6 bases spanning the gap. This CDR3 contains 12 residues. CDR3 nucleotides: TGTGCCAGCAGTGGACAGTACAATGAGCAGTTCTTC. Its translation: CASSGQYNEQFF.

As concerns this clonotype: A much larger clonotype is one base distant, so this may be a read error. The CDR3 DNA follows: TGCGCCAGCAGCCAAGAAAGCCTAACATGCAATGAGCAGTTCTTC. This gives the protein CASSQESLTCNEQFF. The chain has TRBV7-9 and TRBJ2-1; D remains unclear. The CDR3 runs to 15 residues. CDR1 is SEHNR, CDR2 FQNEAQ, per germline (reference sequence).

This clonotype was seen only a few times. The chain joins TRBV25-1 to TRBJ2-1, with TRBD1 matching over 12 bases. Looked up from germline, CDR1 is MGHDK and CDR2 is SYGVNS. This CDR3 has 16 residues. V shed 4 bases, J shed 8 bases, and the junction held 9 bases outside the gene matches. CDR3 in DNA: TGTGCCAGCAGTGCGGGACAGGGGGCAAGTTTGGATGAGCAGTTCTTC. Translated: CASSAGQGASLDEQFF.

V is TRBV7-8 and J is TRBJ1-1, with D possibly TRBD1 on 5 matching bases. Per the germline V gene, CDR1 is SGHVS and CDR2 is FQNEAQ. There are 15 residues in the CDR3. With 5 bases removed from V and 0 bases from J, the gap between germline ends came to 13 bases. Here the CDR3 reads CASSPIDSLNTEAFF. The CDR3 nucleotides are TGTGCCAGCAGCCCCATTGACAGCCTGAACACTGAAGCTTTCTTT.

The V and J genes are TRBV10-3 and TRBJ2-1; D remains ambiguous. The CDR3 sequence is 16 residues long. The V and J ends lost 2 bases and 3 bases respectively, with 14 bases between them. Germline CDR1 and CDR2: ENHRY and SYGVKD. The CDR3 DNA reads TGTGCCATCAGTGAGAGCCTGGATCCAGTCTACAATGAGCAGTTCTTC. The encoded protein is CAISESLDPVYNEQFF.

This clonotype was picked up many times. V is TRBV2 and J is TRBJ2-3, with 7 bases lining up with TRBD2. CDR3 length equals 15 residues. Germline CDR1 and CDR2: SNHLY and FYNNEI. The V gene end was trimmed by 3 bases and the J gene end by 4 bases; junction bases not matched to a gene: 7. CDR3 residues: CASSDAGGSADTQYF. The CDR3 DNA is TGTGCCAGCAGTGATGCAGGCGGGAGCGCAGATACGCAGTATTTT.

This clonotype was seen a handful of times. The chain links TRBV6-2 or TRBV6-3 to TRBJ2-2; 7 bases line up with TRBD2. V was pared by 3 bases and J by 0 bases, with 4 bases of the junction left unmatched. CDR1 MNHEY and CDR2 SVGEGT come from the germline V gene. The CDR3 totals 16 residues. CDR3 DNA: TGTGCCAGCAGTTATCTAGCGGTCACGAACACCGGGGAGCTGTTTTTT. It translates to CASSYLAVTNTGELFF.

With regard to this clonotype: Its ends do not fully match the called genes, so a read error is possible. The chain recombines TRBV20-1 with TRBJ2-5; possibly TRBD1 or TRBD2 for D (5 bases each). The germline gives CDR1 DFQATT, CDR2 SNEGSKA (reference sequence). The CDR3 is 14 residues long. The CDR3 DNA reads TGCAATGCTTCACCCGACCAGGGAGAGGAGACCCAGTACTTC. This encodes CNASPDQGEETQYF.

The V call is TRBV20-1, the J call TRBJ1-3; 7 bases are a match to TRBD1. In germline, CDR1 is DFQATT, CDR2 SNEGSKA (reference sequence). V shed 6 bases and J 0 bases; nucleotides not matched to a gene: 8. The CDR3 spans 15 residues. CDR3 coding DNA: TGCAGTGCCCCTGACAGGGCGAACTCTGGAAACACCATATATTTT. It translates to CSAPDRANSGNTIYF.

V gene TRBV6-5 combines with J gene TRBJ2-5, with TRBD1 matching 11 bases. Losses at the gene ends were 11 bases for V and 5 bases for J; bases not matched to a gene: 7. The germline V gene encodes CDR1 MNHEY and CDR2 SVGAGI. The CDR3 extends over 13 amino acids. The CDR3 bases are TGTGCCTCTTTCCGGGACAGGGGGGAGACCCAGTACTTC. Protein: CASFRDRGETQYF.

This clonotype appeared many times. The V call is TRBV15, the J call TRBJ2-1; D may be TRBD1 (6 bases). The CDR3 contains 15 residues. CDR1 is LNHNV and CDR2 is YYDKDF in the germline V gene (reference sequence). The V end lost 4 bases, the J end lost 4 bases, and 14 bases lay between the germline ends. The CDR3 here is CATSTRQARYNEQFF. CDR3 nucleotides: TGTGCCACCAGCACTAGACAGGCACGATACAATGAGCAGTTCTTC.

The gene calls are TRBV20-1 and TRBJ2-1; 11 positions match TRBD2. Germline trimming cut 5 bases from V and 3 bases from J; bases unmatched to any gene: 12. Germline V gene lookup returns CDR1 DFQATT and CDR2 SNEGSKA (reference sequence). This CDR3 spans 17 amino acids. The CDR3 loop is CSASTSGSPDGYNEQFF. The CDR3 nucleotides are TGCAGTGCTTCAACTAGCGGGAGCCCCGATGGCTACAATGAGCAGTTCTTC.

The CDR3 sequence is CASSQGDTEAFF. CDR3 in DNA: TGCGCCAGCAGCCAAGGAGATACTGAAGCTTTCTTT. The chain couples TRBV10-1 to TRBJ1-1; D not resolved. The CDR3 sequence is 12 residues long. In germline, CDR1 is WNHNN, CDR2 SYGVQD (reference sequence). Trimming stripped 6 bases from V and 5 bases from J, with 10 bases between.

CDR3 sequence (DNA): TGTGCCACCAGTGAGAGCGGTTATGGGGACATTCAGTACTTC. Its translation: CATSESGYGDIQYF. This sequence joins TRBV24-1 and TRBJ2-4, with a possible D match to TRBD2 (5 bases). CDR3 size: 14 residues. Germline V lookup: CDR1 KGHDR, CDR2 SFDVKD. V dropped 4 bases and J dropped 8 bases, with 14 bases sitting between them.

This clonotype was detected a few times. This sequence joins TRBV4-1 and TRBJ2-2; 8 bases are a match to TRBD1. The V gene end was trimmed by 0 bases and the J gene end by 5 bases; junction bases not matched to a gene: 5. CDR3 length equals 16 residues. From germline, CDR1 is MGHRA and CDR2 YSYEKL. The CDR3 sequence is CASSQDRTGKTGELFF. CDR3 in DNA: TGCGCCAGCAGCCAAGATAGGACAGGGAAAACCGGGGAGCTGTTTTTT.

The rearrangement links TRBV11-3 to TRBJ2-1; 9 bases match TRBD2. Germline trimming cut 6 bases from V and 6 bases from J; bases unmatched to any gene: 15. Looked up from germline, CDR1 is SGHNT and CDR2 is YENEEA. CDR3 size: 17 residues. The CDR3 coding sequence is TGTGCCAGCAGTTTTTTAGCGGGAGCCTCAGAGGCCAATGAGCAGTTCTTC. Amino acids: CASSFLAGASEANEQFF.

This clonotype was recorded a few times. The chain combines TRBV5-1 with TRBJ2-3; maybe TRBD1 (5 bases). The CDR3 contains 15 residues. Germline CDR1 is SGHRS and CDR2 is YFSETQ. V gave up 0 bases and J gave up 4 bases, with 12 bases separating them. The CDR3 reads CASSLGQFHPDTQYF. The CDR3 DNA reads TGCGCCAGCAGCTTGGGACAGTTTCATCCAGATACGCAGTATTTT.

This clonotype was counted a few times. V usage is TRBV5-1 and J usage is TRBJ1-1; D is unclear. V was shortened by 0 bases and J by 4 bases, with 7 bases between the two germline ends. Per the germline V gene, CDR1 is SGHRS and CDR2 is YFSETQ. The CDR3 is 13 amino acids. In DNA form, the CDR3 reads TGCGCCAGCAGCTTGGAAGCAAGCACTGAAGCTTTCTTT. It specifies CASSLEASTEAFF.